These 10 T cell receptor beta chains were sequenced from one sample in a study of blood T cell repertoires in COVID-19. The repertoire was sequenced with immunoSEQ multiplex PCR; TCRdb's copy has only in-frame clones and lacks some. The sample contains over 250,000 clones, about 80% of which appear only once. Material for sequencing was peripheral blood. All receptors come from a woman older than 75 with acute or convalescent COVID-19.

A single count supports this clone. V is TRBV19 and J is TRBJ1-1; a possible D gene is TRBD1 (6 bases). Trimming left V 1 base short and J 0 bases short, with 9 bases between. The germline CDR1 and CDR2 sequences are LNHDA and SQIVND (reference sequence). The CDR3 is made up of 15 amino acids. CDR3 nucleotide sequence: TGTGCCAGTAGTATAGGGACAGTCCTGAACACTGAAGCTTTCTTT. Protein product: CASSIGTVLNTEAFF.

DNA for the CDR3: TGTGCCACCAGCAGATGGCAGGGGGCGGGAGATACGCAGTATTTT. It specifies CATSRWQGAGDTQYF. V is TRBV15 and J is TRBJ2-3; 8 positions match TRBD1. Germline V lookup: CDR1 LNHNV, CDR2 YYDKDF (reference sequence). The V and J ends lost 2 bases and 5 bases, in that order; junction bases with no gene match: 6. CDR3 length equals 15 residues.

The rearrangement links TRBV21-1 to TRBJ1-5; the D call of TRBD1 is as the table states it, not checked on the DNA. TRBV21-1 is a recognized pseudogene. The CDR3 is 13 amino acids. The CDR3 bases are TGTGCCAGCAGCAACAGGGGAAATCAGCCCCAGCATTTT. Translated, it gives CASSNRGNQPQHF.

This clone has just one count. The gene calls are TRBV19 and TRBJ2-1; 7 nucleotides line up with TRBD2. Germline loops: CDR1 LNHDA, CDR2 SQIVND (reference sequence). The CDR3 totals 16 residues. V dropped 5 bases and J dropped 6; count of bases not matched to a gene: 13. CDR3 amino acids: CASSLPLASARNEQFF. The CDR3 DNA sequence: TGTGCCAGTAGTTTACCACTAGCGTCTGCGCGCAATGAGCAGTTCTTC.

The genes are TRBV20-1 and TRBJ1-5, with 11 positions matching TRBD1. The CDR3 spans 15 residues. V was pared by 3 bases and J by 5 bases, with 6 bases of the junction left unmatched. In germline, CDR1 is DFQATT, CDR2 SNEGSKA (reference sequence). The DNA of the CDR3 is TGCAGTGCTAGTCCCGGGACAGGGGGTTATCAGCCCCAGCATTTT. This sequence encodes CSASPGTGGYQPQHF.

The gene calls are TRBV3-1 (or the pseudogene TRBV3-2) and TRBJ2-2, with 8 positions matching TRBD2. This CDR3 contains 16 residues. J was trimmed by 4 bases and V by 1 base; bases with no gene match: 5. Germline V gene lookup returns CDR1 LGHDT and CDR2 YNNKEL (reference sequence). The DNA of the CDR3 is TGTGCCAGCAGCCAAGGACGGGGGGGAACCACCGGGGAGCTGTTTTTT. This sequence encodes CASSQGRGGTTGELFF.

A few counts support this clone. The chain recombines TRBV5-1 with TRBJ1-2; no clear D. The V gene's germline CDR1 is SGHRS and CDR2 YFSETQ. The CDR3 contains 15 residues. The V gene lost 0 bases and the J gene lost 1 base, with 10 bases spanning the gap. CDR3 residues: CASSLEVTDNYGYTF. The CDR3 coding sequence is TGCGCCAGCAGCTTGGAAGTTACTGATAACTATGGCTACACCTTC.

The chain joins TRBV5-1 to TRBJ2-3; 7 bases align to TRBD1. The V segment lost 0 bases and the J segment 1 base; nucleotides outside the gene matches: 2. The CDR3 extends over 15 amino acids. The germline gives CDR1 SGHRS, CDR2 YFSETQ. CDR3 nucleotides: TGCGCCAGCAGCTTGGGGGACAGTCGCACAGATACGCAGTATTTT. Protein: CASSLGDSRTDTQYF. Combining the CDR3 with reference TRBV5-1 and TRBJ2-3 gives the whole variable domain KAGVTQTPRYLIKTRGQQVTLSCSPISGHRSVSWYQQTPGQGLQFLFEYFSETQRNKGNFPGRFSGRQFSNSRSEMNVSTLELGDSALYLCASSLGDSRTDTQYFGPGTRLTVL.

The CDR3 bases are TGTGCCATCAGTGGAATAATGTCGGGGAGGAACACCGGGGAGCTGTTTTTT. It yields the protein CAISGIMSGRNTGELFF. The chain employs TRBV10-3 and TRBJ2-2, with TRBD2 as a possible D gene (5 bases). The germline V and J ends were trimmed by 4 bases and 1 base, with 16 bases remaining between them. Germline CDR1 and CDR2: ENHRY and SYGVKD. This CDR3 region has 17 residues.

This chain links TRBV4-1 with TRBJ1-3; TRBD1 aligns across 10 bases. Germline loops: CDR1 MGHRA, CDR2 YSYEKL. Trimming at V came to 4 bases and at J to 0 bases, leaving 6 bases not matched to a gene. The CDR3 length is 17 residues. In nucleotides, the CDR3 is TGCGCCAGCAGCCGCGGACAGGGGGAAATCTCTGGAAACACCATATATTTT. Protein: CASSRGQGEISGNTIYF.